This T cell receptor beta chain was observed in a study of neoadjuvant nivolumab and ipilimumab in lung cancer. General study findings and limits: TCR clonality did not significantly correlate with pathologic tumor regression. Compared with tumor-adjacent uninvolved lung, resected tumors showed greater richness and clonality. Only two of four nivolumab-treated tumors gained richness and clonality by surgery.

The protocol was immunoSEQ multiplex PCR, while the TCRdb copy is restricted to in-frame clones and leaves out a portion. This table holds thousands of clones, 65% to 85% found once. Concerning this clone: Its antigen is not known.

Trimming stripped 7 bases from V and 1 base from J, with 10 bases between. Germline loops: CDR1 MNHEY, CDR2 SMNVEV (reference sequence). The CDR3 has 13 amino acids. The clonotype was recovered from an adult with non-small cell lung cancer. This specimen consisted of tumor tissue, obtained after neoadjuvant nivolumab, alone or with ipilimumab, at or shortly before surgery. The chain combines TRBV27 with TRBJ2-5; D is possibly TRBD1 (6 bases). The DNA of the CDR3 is TGTGCCAGCAACCCCAGGGGCCAAGAGACCCAGTACTTC. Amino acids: CASNPRGQETQYF.